This T cell receptor beta chain is from a study of blood T cell repertoires in COVID-19. The V end was cut by 8 bases, the J end by 5 bases, with 14 bases between. CDR3 size: 13 residues. Sequencing used immunoSEQ multiplex PCR; TCRdb keeps in-frame clones, though not all of them. The data show about 140,000 clones, around 84% seen once. J is TRBJ2-3 and V is TRBV12-3 or TRBV12-4; TRBD2 might be the D (6 bases). The clonotype comes from a man aged 60-69 years with active or convalescent COVID-19. The source material was peripheral blood. CDR3: CASRLVWGDTQYF. CDR3 DNA sequence: TGTGCCAGCCGACTAGTCTGGGGAGATACGCAGTATTTT.